Each of the 12 T cell receptor beta chains below was sequenced from the same sample in a study of siplizumab effects on memory and regulatory T cells (dated by TCRdb to about 2019). Cells in the mixed lymphocyte reaction were cultured together at 37 degrees C for five to seven days. No antigen is known for these receptors. To prepare the library, the immunoSEQ multiplex PCR assay was applied. Imported from immuneACCESS, the table was reduced by TCRdb to in-frame sequences with V and J called. These copies leave out some clones; in studies compared against another copy, an unresolved V gene accounts for under half, and the cause of the remainder is not known. Present in this sample are roughly 9,600 clones, almost 40% of which were seen just once. The ten biggest clones cover over 8.5% of the sample. Specimen: CFSE-low (dividing) CD4+ T cells sorted from an allogeneic mixed lymphocyte reaction. These receptors all stem from a human donor in good health; the cells came from an allogeneic mixed lymphocyte reaction.

The J gene is TRBJ1-6, the V gene TRBV6-4; D might be TRBD1 (5 bases). The V and J ends lost 7 bases and 4 bases respectively, with 11 bases between them. The CDR3 extends over 14 amino acids. The germline gives CDR1 MRHNA, CDR2 SNTAGT. The CDR3, as DNA: TGTGCCAGCAACGGGGCAGTTTATAATTCACCCCTCCACTTT. It translates to CASNGAVYNSPLHF.

The chain recombines TRBV25-1 with TRBJ1-1; no reliable D call. The CDR3 has 13 residues. Trimming removed 1 base from V and 11 bases from J, with 14 bases in between. Per germline, CDR1 MGHDK and CDR2 SYGVNS. The CDR3 coding sequence is TGTGCCAGCAGTGAATTAGGGAGTTTAAGGGCTTTCTTT. Its protein is CASSELGSLRAFF.

This clone has a single count. V gene TRBV11-3 combines with J gene TRBJ1-6; no firm D call. V lost 6 bases and J lost 5, with 5 bases in between. The CDR3 runs 12 residues. Germline loops: CDR1 SGHNT, CDR2 YENEEA. The CDR3 sequence is CASRRNNSPLHF. DNA for the CDR3: TGTGCCAGCAGACGCAATAATTCACCCCTCCACTTT.

As concerns this clone: This may come from a read error, since a much larger clone is one base off. The V and J genes are TRBV7-9 and TRBJ1-3; perhaps TRBD1 as D (5 bases). The CDR3 spans 16 residues. Germline CDR1 SEHNR, CDR2 FQNEAQ (reference sequence). Trimming cost V 1 base and J 5 bases, with 15 bases left between them. For the CDR3, the DNA is TGTGCCAGCAGCTTAGTGGGACCCATAGCAAGAAACACCATATATTTT. Translating gives CASSLVGPIARNTIYF.

V gene TRBV7-3 combines with J gene TRBJ1-6; D call uncertain. In germline, CDR1 is SGHTA, CDR2 FQGTGA. The CDR3 loop spans 14 amino acids. Trimming shortened V by 1 base and J by 4 bases, and 5 bases separated the two germline ends. CDR3 in DNA: TGTGCCAGCAGCTTAAATCTGTATAATTCACCCCTCCACTTT. This sequence encodes CASSLNLYNSPLHF. The full variable domain, in which reference TRBV7-3 and TRBJ1-6 provide the parts outside the CDR3, is GAGVSQTPSNKVTEKGKYVELRCDPISGHTALYWYRQSLGQGPEFLIYFQGTGAADDSGLPNDRFFAVRPEGSVSTLKIQRTERGDSAVYLCASSLNLYNSPLHFGNGTRLTVT.

This rearrangement joins TRBV7-9 to TRBJ2-1; 9 nucleotides align to TRBD2. The CDR3 covers 14 residues. The V and J ends lost 7 bases and 3 bases, in that order; junction bases with no gene match: 4. Germline assignment: CDR1 SEHNR and CDR2 FQNEAQ (reference sequence). The CDR3 DNA sequence: TGTGCCAGCACCCTAGCGGGAAGCTACAATGAGCAGTTCTTC. This translates into CASTLAGSYNEQFF.

V and J are TRBV5-4 and TRBJ1-6, with D possibly matching TRBD1 (5 bases). With 4 bases removed from V and 4 bases from J, the gap between germline ends came to 15 bases. This CDR3 is built from 16 residues. Looked up from germline, CDR1 is SGHNT and CDR2 is YYREEE (reference sequence). This chain's CDR3 is CASSPDQGRYNSPLHF. As DNA, the CDR3 is TGTGCCAGCAGCCCCGATCAGGGAAGATATAATTCACCCCTCCACTTT.

This chain uses TRBV18 with TRBJ2-2, with D unresolved. The CDR3 length is 14 residues. Germline V gives CDR1 KGHSH, CDR2 LQKENI. V was trimmed by 3 bases and J by 7 bases, leaving 12 bases between them. The CDR3 region has the DNA TGTGCCAGCTCACCGTTTTTGGAAGGCGGGGAGCTGTTTTTT. This translates into CASSPFLEGGELFF.

By sample share, this clone is medium-sized. The rearrangement uses TRBV5-4 and TRBJ2-2, with no clear D. Germline loops: CDR1 SGHNT, CDR2 YYREEE (reference sequence). CDR3 size: 14 residues. Trimming shortened V by 4 bases and J by 1 base, and 8 bases separated the two germline ends. CDR3 protein: CASSLELNTGELFF. The CDR3 DNA reads TGTGCCAGCAGCCTAGAGTTGAACACCGGGGAGCTGTTTTTT. The whole variable domain, filled in from reference TRBV5-4 and TRBJ2-2, reads ETGVTQSPTHLIKTRGQQVTLRCSSQSGHNTVSWYQQALGQGPQFIFQYYREEENGRGNFPPRFSGLQFPNYSSELNVNALELDDSALYLCASSLELNTGELFFGEGSRLTVL.

This chain joins TRBV11-1 and TRBJ1-2; D call uncertain. Germline values: CDR1 SGHAT, CDR2 FQDESV (reference sequence). The CDR3 length is 13 residues. The ends were cut back, 5 bases at V and 2 bases at J, with 9 bases in the middle. The CDR3 DNA reads as TGTGCCAGCAGCCCCGACCTAAACTATGGCTACACCTTC. This sequence encodes CASSPDLNYGYTF.

The chain joins TRBV4-2 to TRBJ1-4; the match to TRBD1 covers 7 bases. Trimming took 5 bases from V and 4 from J; bases not matched to a gene: 7. Germline V lookup: CDR1 LGHNA, CDR2 YNFKEQ. This CDR3 contains 15 residues. CDR3 loop: CASSSQTGNNEKLFF. CDR3 DNA: TGTGCCAGCAGCTCCCAGACAGGGAATAATGAAAAACTGTTTTTT.

In this sample, this clone is medium-sized (0.01 to 0.1%). The J gene is TRBJ1-4, the V gene TRBV30; TRBD1 aligns across 7 bases. The V gene end was trimmed by 4 bases and the J gene end by 4 bases; junction bases not matched to a gene: 6. This CDR3 has 14 residues. Per germline, CDR1 GTSNPN and CDR2 SVGIG (reference sequence). CDR3 DNA sequence: TGTGCCTGGACAGGGACAGAATTTAATGAAAAACTGTTTTTT. The encoded protein is CAWTGTEFNEKLFF.